This T cell receptor (beta chain) was captured in a study of blood T cells in healthy people across ages. The authors ran a second PCR of 7 to 11 cycles using a sample-barcoded 5' primer and a J-beta primer mix. TCRdb called the 5' RACE reads again in MiXCR, with one record for every CDR3 protein. The table lists 450,000 to 700,000 distinct CDR3 sequences, roughly 28% of them singletons. As to this clonotype: At one end, the junction sequence differs from germline, possibly due to a read error.

The CDR3 sequence is 14 residues long. The chain joins TRBV12-3 or TRBV12-4 to TRBJ1-3, with D tentatively TRBD1 (5 bases). The material sequenced was blood. The source is a woman in her seventies in good health. The CDR3: CACSKQDSGNTIYF. In nucleotides, the CDR3 is TGTGCCTGCAGCAAACAGGACTCTGGAAACACCATATATTTT.